The table lists the clone carrying this T cell receptor beta chain with a few counts. Other DNA sequences in this sample translate to the same CDR3. The data are from a study of T cell changes during pregnancy in multiple sclerosis. Germline V gives CDR1 LNHDA, CDR2 SQIVND (reference sequence). The CDR3 contains 14 residues. The V and J ends lost 4 bases and 0 bases respectively, with 8 bases between them. Produced via immunoSEQ multiplex PCR; TCRdb's table is partial and in-frame only. There are roughly 100,000 clones in the sample; under 95% occur only once, and roughly 1.5% lies in the top ten. The specimen comprised peripheral blood, sampled after pregnancy. This clonotype originated in a female donor with multiple sclerosis, enrolled in a pregnancy study. This sequence joins TRBV19 and TRBJ2-3; no definite D call. CDR3 DNA: TGTGCCAGTAGTACCACAGCTAGCACAGATACGCAGTATTTT. This sequence encodes CASSTTASTDTQYF.